The entry that follows covers one TCR beta chain sequence. Sequence at one end of the junction differs from germline and may be a read error. This CDR3 has 15 amino acids. From germline, CDR1 is SSHAT and CDR2 FNYEAQ (reference sequence). RNA transcripts yielded amplified TCR beta CDR3 regions. The HTBI primer set served for first-round RT-PCR of the TCR CDR3. Each CDR3 protein is one row after TCRdb ran MiXCR on the multiplex PCR reads. The sample has hundreds of thousands of distinct CDR3 sequences; 15% to 20% are singletons. The data derive from a study of T cells in Graves' hyperthyroidism and ophthalmopathy. The patients, who ranged from 18 to 65 in age, presented with newly diagnosed hyperthyroidism lasting under 2 months.

The source material was blood. The J gene is TRBJ2-2, the V gene TRBV7-7, with 8 bases fitting TRBD1. This sequence originates from a woman aged 30 to 39 with Graves' hyperthyroidism. In DNA, the CDR3 is TGTGCTAGCAGGATAGGGACAGGGAACACCGGGGAGCTGTTTTTT. Translating it yields CASRIGTGNTGELFF.